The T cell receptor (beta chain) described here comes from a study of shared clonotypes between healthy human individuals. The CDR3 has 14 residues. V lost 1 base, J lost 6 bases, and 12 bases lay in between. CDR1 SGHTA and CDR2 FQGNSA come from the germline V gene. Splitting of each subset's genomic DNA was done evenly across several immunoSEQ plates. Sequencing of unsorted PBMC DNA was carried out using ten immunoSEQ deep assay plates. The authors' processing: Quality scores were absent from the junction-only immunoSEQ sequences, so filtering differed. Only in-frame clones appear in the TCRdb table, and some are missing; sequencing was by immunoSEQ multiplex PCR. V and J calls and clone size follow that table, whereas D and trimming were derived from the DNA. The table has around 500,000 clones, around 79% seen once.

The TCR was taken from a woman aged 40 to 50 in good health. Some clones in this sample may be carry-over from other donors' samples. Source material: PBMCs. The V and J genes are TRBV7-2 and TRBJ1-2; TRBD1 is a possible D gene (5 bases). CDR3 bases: TGTGCCAGCAGCTTAGGCTCTTGGGGGGATGGCTACACCTTC. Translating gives CASSLGSWGDGYTF.